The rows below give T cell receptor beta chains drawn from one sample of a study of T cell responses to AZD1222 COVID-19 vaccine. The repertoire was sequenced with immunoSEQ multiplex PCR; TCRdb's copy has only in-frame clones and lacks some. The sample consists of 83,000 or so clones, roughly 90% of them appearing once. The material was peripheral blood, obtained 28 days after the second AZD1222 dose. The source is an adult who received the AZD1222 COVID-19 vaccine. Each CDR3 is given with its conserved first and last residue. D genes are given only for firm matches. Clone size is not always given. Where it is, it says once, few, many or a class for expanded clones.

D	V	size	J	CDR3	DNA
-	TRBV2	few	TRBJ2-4	CASSDPRGDKNIQYF	TGTGCCAGCAGCGATCCCAGGGGGGATAAAAACATTCAGTACTTC
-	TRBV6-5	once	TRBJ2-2	CASRQGLNTGELFF	TGTGCCAGCAGACAGGGATTAAACACCGGGGAGCTGTTTTTT
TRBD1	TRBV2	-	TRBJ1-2	CASSESRDRGREDYGYTF	TGTGCCAGCAGTGAATCCCGGGACAGGGGGCGCGAGGACTATGGCTACACCTTC
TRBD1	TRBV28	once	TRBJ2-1	CASSWTGRSYNEQFF	TGTGCCAGCAGTTGGACAGGGCGCTCCTACAATGAGCAGTTCTTC
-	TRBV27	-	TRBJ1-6	CASSLSRVGYSPLHF	TGTGCCAGCAGTTTATCGAGGGTTGGGTATTCACCCCTCCACTTT
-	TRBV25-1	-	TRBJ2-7	CASSITGRHEQYF	TGTGCCAGCAGTATTACAGGGCGCCACGAGCAGTACTTC
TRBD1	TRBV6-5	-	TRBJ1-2	CASRRRDRGGDGYTF	TGTGCCAGCCGCCGACGGGACAGGGGGGGCGATGGCTACACCTTC
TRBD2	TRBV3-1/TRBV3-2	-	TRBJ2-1	CASSQGYSGSPFF	TGTGCCAGCAGCCAAGGTTATAGCGGGAGCCCGTTCTTC
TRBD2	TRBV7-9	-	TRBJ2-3	CASSLAQREYTDTQYF	TGTGCCAGCAGCTTAGCTCAGCGGGAGTACACAGATACGCAGTATTTT
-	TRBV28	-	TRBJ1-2	CASSPIRTGTPWGYTF	TGTGCCAGCAGTCCTATAAGAACCGGGACCCCTTGGGGCTACACCTTC
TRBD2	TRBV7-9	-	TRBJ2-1	CASSLRPRLAGPYNEQFF	TGTGCCAGCAGCTTAAGGCCGAGACTAGCGGGACCTTACAATGAGCAGTTCTTC
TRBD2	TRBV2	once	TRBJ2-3	CASSEMGLADRTDTQYF	TGTGCCAGCAGTGAAATGGGACTAGCGGATCGCACAGATACGCAGTATTTT
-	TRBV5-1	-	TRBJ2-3	CASSLRGGADTQYF	TGCGCCAGCAGCTTAAGGGGAGGCGCAGATACGCAGTATTTT